One and the same sample provided the 12 T cell receptor beta chains below, sequenced in a study of cytomegalovirus exposure and HLA in healthy donors. The PCR was carried out with 60 Vbeta primers and 13 Jbeta primers. Repertoires were generated with immunoSEQ multiplex PCR, while TCRdb's copy carries only in-frame clones and drops some. Seen here are approximately 120,000 clones, under 85% observed once, and the top ten hold 9.5% to 15%. The sample was PBMCs. These receptor sequences come from a middle-aged woman in good health and CMV-seropositive.

The gene calls are TRBV19 and TRBJ1-5; no clear D gene. The germline CDR1 and CDR2 sequences are LNHDA and SQIVND (reference sequence). The V gene lost 5 bases and the J gene lost 3 bases, with 23 bases spanning the gap. The CDR3 runs to 18 residues. CDR3 nucleotide sequence: TGTGCCAGTAGTGCACATAATATCGCAGCGGGTCTCAATCAGCCCCAGCATTTT. Translated, it gives CASSAHNIAAGLNQPQHF.

The chain is built from TRBV28 and TRBJ1-2, with 10 bases aligning to TRBD1. Germline V gene data show CDR1 as MDHEN and CDR2 as SYDVKM. This CDR3 comprises 15 residues. V lost 7 bases to trimming and J lost 1 base; unmatched junction nucleotides: 6. CDR3 sequence reads: CASTLGQGLNYGYTF. The CDR3 DNA reads TGTGCCAGCACCCTGGGACAGGGGCTTAACTATGGCTACACCTTC.

This sequence joins TRBV27 and TRBJ2-7, with D possibly matching TRBD2 (6 bases). This CDR3 contains 13 residues. V lost 2 bases to trimming and J lost 5 bases, with 10 bases between them. The V gene's germline CDR1 is MNHEY and CDR2 SMNVEV (reference sequence). Written as DNA, the CDR3 is TGTGCCAGCAGTTTAAGAGGAGGGGACGAGCAGTACTTC. This sequence encodes CASSLRGGDEQYF.

The gene calls are TRBV11-3 and TRBJ2-2; 7 nucleotides match TRBD2. This CDR3 spans 13 amino acids. V lost 4 bases and J lost 6; bases outside the gene matches: 2. Germline CDR1 and CDR2: SGHNT and YENEEA. The CDR3 nucleotides read TGTGCCAGCAGCTGGACTAGTCCCGGGGAGCTGTTTTTT. Translation: CASSWTSPGELFF.

The chain employs TRBV2 and TRBJ2-7; 12 nucleotides match TRBD2. In germline, CDR1 is SNHLY, CDR2 FYNNEI. This CDR3 region has 15 residues. J was trimmed by 4 bases and V by 5 bases; bases with no gene match: 6. The CDR3 nucleotides read TGTGCCAGCAGTCGGACTAGCGGGGTCGGGTACGAGCAGTACTTC. Its translation is CASSRTSGVGYEQYF.

This clone was seen only a few times. This rearrangement joins TRBV2 to TRBJ2-7, with TRBD2 identical over 7 bases. The CDR3 is 15 amino acids. In germline, CDR1 is SNHLY, CDR2 FYNNEI. The trim removed 4 bases at V and 3 bases at J, leaving 9 bases unmatched. Here the CDR3 DNA reads TGTGCCAGCAGTGTAGGAGCTAGCGGAGGCTACGAGCAGTACTTC. This translates into CASSVGASGGYEQYF.

J is TRBJ2-5 and V is TRBV10-2, with TRBD2 matching over 8 bases. TRBJ2-7 matches the DNA end more closely, so the J call is doubtful. Germline values: CDR1 WSHSY, CDR2 SAAADI. The CDR3 totals 15 residues. CDR3 residues: CASSVGREASYEQYF. CDR3 coding DNA: TGCGCCAGCAGTGTCGGGCGGGAGGCCTCCTACGAGCAGTACTTC.

The V gene is TRBV28, the J gene TRBJ1-3, with D possibly being TRBD1 (6 bases). The V end lost 6 bases, the J end lost 2 bases, and 14 bases lay between the germline ends. From germline, CDR1 is MDHEN and CDR2 SYDVKM. This CDR3 contains 15 residues. Written as DNA, the CDR3 is TGTGCCAGCAGCCATAGGACAGCCCCTGGAAACACCATATATTTT. Protein: CASSHRTAPGNTIYF.

This clone was seen once. This chain uses TRBV7-6 with TRBJ2-5, with D unresolved. Germline V CDR1 and CDR2: SGHVS, FNYEAQ. This CDR3 has 15 residues. Trimming pared 6 bases from V and 1 base from J, leaving 15 bases between. The CDR3 protein is CASRSGKHSQETQYF. The CDR3 DNA reads TGTGCCAGCAGATCAGGAAAGCACAGCCAAGAGACCCAGTACTTC.

The chain couples TRBV5-4 to TRBJ1-1; D perhaps matches TRBD1 (5 bases). Per the germline V gene, CDR1 is SGHNT and CDR2 is YYREEE (reference sequence). Trimming removed 4 bases at V and 1 base at J, with 14 bases between. The CDR3 loop spans 15 amino acids. This CDR3 is CASSISRDWNTEAFF. The CDR3 region has the DNA TGTGCCAGCAGCATCTCACGGGACTGGAACACTGAAGCTTTCTTT. The full variable domain, with the rest looked up from reference TRBV5-4 and TRBJ1-1, is ETGVTQSPTHLIKTRGQQVTLRCSSQSGHNTVSWYQQALGQGPQFIFQYYREEENGRGNFPPRFSGLQFPNYSSELNVNALELDDSALYLCASSISRDWNTEAFFGQGTRLTVV.

The gene calls are TRBV7-8 and TRBJ1-4; D remains unclear. Germline CDR1 and CDR2: SGHVS and FQNEAQ. This CDR3 has 13 residues. With 2 bases removed from V and 7 bases from J, the gap between germline ends came to 8 bases. The CDR3 DNA follows: TGTGCCAGCAGCTTAAGTGGAGGTGAAAAACTGTTTTTT. It yields the protein CASSLSGGEKLFF.

The J gene is TRBJ2-1, the V gene TRBV4-1, with D maybe TRBD2 (6 bases). The CDR3 spans 14 residues. CDR1 and CDR2 (germline): MGHRA, YSYEKL. V gave up 6 bases and J gave up 0 bases, with 9 bases separating them. This CDR3 reads CASRRRASYNEQFF. In nucleotides, the CDR3 is TGCGCCAGCAGACGGAGGGCCTCCTACAATGAGCAGTTCTTC.